This T cell receptor (beta chain) appears in the sequencing data of a study of T cell repertoires in cytomegalovirus infection. About the study: Public signatures in TCR beta pointed to CMV infection and matching HLA type. Study-wide points: Across the ex vivo response, the dominant clonotypes were HLA-C-restricted CMV-specific TCR beta clonotypes. Individuals carrying CMV plus the relevant HLA were identified by cumulative frequency of public TCR beta families.

CDR1 and CDR2 from the germline V gene are MNHEY and SMNVEV (reference sequence). CDR3 length equals 15 residues. Germline trimming cut 6 bases from V and 10 bases from J; bases unmatched to any gene: 10. A word on this clonotype: Its specificity is unknown.

TCRdb re-analysed the reads in MiXCR, keeping a single row per CDR3 protein. The repertoire holds some 700,000 distinct CDR3 sequences, with approximately 40% as singletons. Sequenced input: PBMCs. This receptor was identified in a human donor in good health (CMV status not recorded). Some clones in this sample may be carry-over from other donors' samples. V gene TRBV27 combines with J gene TRBJ2-1; 12 bases line up with TRBD2. The DNA for the CDR3 is TGTGCCAGCAGGACCACTAGCGGGAGGCCTCAGGAGCAGTTCTTC. Protein: CASRTTSGRPQEQFF.